This T cell receptor (beta chain) derives from a study of cytomegalovirus exposure and HLA in healthy donors. The donors were members of the roughly 120-subject validation cohort (separate from the roughly 670-subject first cohort). Generated by immunoSEQ multiplex PCR, the TCRdb table keeps only in-frame clones and is missing some. The repertoire holds some 150,000 clones, with 86% as singletons. V trimming: 6 bases; J trimming: 4 bases; junction bases outside the gene matches: 7. Germline-derived CDR1 and CDR2 are MDHEN and SYDVKM. The CDR3 has 14 amino acids. The receptor comes from a man between 18 and 35 years old in good health and CMV-seropositive. Sample: PBMCs. The chain is built from TRBV28 and TRBJ1-2; 8 positions agree with TRBD1. In DNA form, the CDR3 reads TGTGCCAGCAGCACCCCGACAGGGGTCTATGGCTACACCTTC. Its translation is CASSTPTGVYGYTF.